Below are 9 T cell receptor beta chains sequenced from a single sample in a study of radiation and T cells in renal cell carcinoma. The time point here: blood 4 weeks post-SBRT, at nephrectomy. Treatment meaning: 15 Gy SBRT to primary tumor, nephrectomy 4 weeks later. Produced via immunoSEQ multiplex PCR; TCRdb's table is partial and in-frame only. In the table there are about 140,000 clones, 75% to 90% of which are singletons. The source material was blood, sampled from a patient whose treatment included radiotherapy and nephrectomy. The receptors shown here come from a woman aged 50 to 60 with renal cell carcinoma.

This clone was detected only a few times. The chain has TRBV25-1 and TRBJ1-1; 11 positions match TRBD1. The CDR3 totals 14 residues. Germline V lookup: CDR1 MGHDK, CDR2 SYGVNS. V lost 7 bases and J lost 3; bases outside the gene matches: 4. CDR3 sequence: CASKGQGVYTEAFF. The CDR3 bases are TGTGCCAGCAAGGGACAGGGGGTATACACTGAAGCTTTCTTT. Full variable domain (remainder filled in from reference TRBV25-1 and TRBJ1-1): EADIYQTPRYLVIGTGKKITLECSQTMGHDKMYWYQQDPGMELHLIHYSYGVNSTEKGDLSSESTVSRIRTEHFPLTLESARPSHTSQYLCASKGQGVYTEAFFGQGTRLTVV.

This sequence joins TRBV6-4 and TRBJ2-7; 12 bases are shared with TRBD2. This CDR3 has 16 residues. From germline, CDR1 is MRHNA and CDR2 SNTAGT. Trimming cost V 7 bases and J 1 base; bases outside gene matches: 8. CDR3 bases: TGTGCCAGCACTGTGACTAGCGGGAGTATTTCCTACGAGCAGTACTTC. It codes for CASTVTSGSISYEQYF.

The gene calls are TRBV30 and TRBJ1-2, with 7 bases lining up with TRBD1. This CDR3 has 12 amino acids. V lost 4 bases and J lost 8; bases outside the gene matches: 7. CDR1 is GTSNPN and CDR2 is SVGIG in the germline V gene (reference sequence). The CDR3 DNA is TGTGCCTGGATCAGGTCACAGGGGGGCTACACCTTC. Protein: CAWIRSQGGYTF.

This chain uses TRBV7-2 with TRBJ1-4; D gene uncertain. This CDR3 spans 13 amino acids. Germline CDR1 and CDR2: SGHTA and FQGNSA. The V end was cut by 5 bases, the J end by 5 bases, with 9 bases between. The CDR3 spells CASSQEANEKLFF. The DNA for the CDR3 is TGTGCCAGCAGCCAGGAAGCGAATGAAAAACTGTTTTTT.

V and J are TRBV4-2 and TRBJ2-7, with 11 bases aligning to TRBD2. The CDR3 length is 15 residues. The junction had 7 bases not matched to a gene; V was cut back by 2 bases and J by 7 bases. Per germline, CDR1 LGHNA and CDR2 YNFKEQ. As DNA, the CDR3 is TGTGCCAGCAGCCAACTTCTAGCGGGGGGCAGGGAGCAGTACTTC. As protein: CASSQLLAGGREQYF.

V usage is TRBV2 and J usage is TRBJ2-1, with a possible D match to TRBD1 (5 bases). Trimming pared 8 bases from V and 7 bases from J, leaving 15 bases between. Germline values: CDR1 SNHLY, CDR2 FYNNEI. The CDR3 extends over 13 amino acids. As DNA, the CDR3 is TGTGCCAGCCAGGTGGGCAGGGAAAATGAGCAGTTCTTC. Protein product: CASQVGRENEQFF.

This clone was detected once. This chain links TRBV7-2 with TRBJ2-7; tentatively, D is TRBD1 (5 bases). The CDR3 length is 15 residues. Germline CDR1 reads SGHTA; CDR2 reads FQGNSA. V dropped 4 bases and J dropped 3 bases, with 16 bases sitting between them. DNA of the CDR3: TGTGCCAGCAGCTCTAGGGGATTAGGGTTCTACGAGCAGTACTTC. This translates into CASSSRGLGFYEQYF. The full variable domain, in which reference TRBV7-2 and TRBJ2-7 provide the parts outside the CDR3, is GAGVSQSPSNKVTEKGKDVELRCDPISGHTALYWYRQSLGQGLEFLIYFQGNSAPDKSGLPSDRFSAERTGGSVSTLTIQRTQQEDSAVYLCASSSRGLGFYEQYFGPGTRLTVT.

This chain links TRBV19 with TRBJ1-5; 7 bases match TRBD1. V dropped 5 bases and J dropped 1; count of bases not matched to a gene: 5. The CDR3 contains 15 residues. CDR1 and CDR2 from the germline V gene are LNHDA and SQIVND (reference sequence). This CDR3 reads CASSLRDRSNQPQHF. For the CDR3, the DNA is TGTGCCAGTAGTCTTAGGGACAGAAGCAATCAGCCCCAGCATTTT.

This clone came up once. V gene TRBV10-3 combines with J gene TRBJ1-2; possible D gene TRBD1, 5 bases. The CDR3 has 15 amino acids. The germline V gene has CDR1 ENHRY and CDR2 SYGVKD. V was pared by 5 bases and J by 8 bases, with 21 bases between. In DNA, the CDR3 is TGTGCCATCAGTCCGAAACAGGCGGGGGTTTACGGCTACACCTTC. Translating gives CAISPKQAGVYGYTF.